This T cell receptor (beta chain) was recorded in a study of T-cell reconstitution after alpha-beta-depleted transplantation in children (dated by TCRdb to the mid-2010s). Notes on the research overall: The study quantitatively tracked T-cell immune reconstitution after TCRalphabeta/CD19-depleted allogeneic hematopoietic cell transplantation in children using TCR repertoire profiling.

What this sample's treatment or condition label stands for: allogeneic hematopoietic cell transplantation with graft depleted of TCRalphabeta T cells and CD19 B cells. The children who served as transplant recipients had been given grafts of TCRalphabeta/CD19-depleted allogeneic hematopoietic cells. The method behind the library was PCR. Reads for this sample came from an Illumina HiSeq 2500. To normalize quantification of the TCRbeta repertoire, the TCR libraries were built with molecular barcoding that relied on unique molecular identifiers. TCRdb trimmed public reads at Q25 via fastp, called clones via MiXCR and kept in-frame beta chains. Each CDR3 protein appears once, grouped with its most common genes and DNA. A total of a few hundred thousand distinct CDR3 sequences appear in this sample, approximately 30% of them only once. The biggest ten clones account for just over 35% of the sample. This clonotype came up a few times. Its antigen specificity is not known. Base qualities are not recorded, but no much larger clone differs from it by a single base.

A distance of 9 bases separates the germline ends of V and J, which lose 0 bases and 6 bases respectively. The CDR3 contains 13 residues, cysteine and phenylalanine counted. The retained sequence is limited to the CDR3, 39 bases, with the frame set at the first base. CDR1 and CDR2 were assigned from the germline V gene as SGHRS and YFSETQ. Broader findings and caveats from the paper: The apparently early alphabetaT-cell count recovery about two months after transplant was reportedly dependent on only several hundred rapidly expanded clones derived from non-depleted graft cells. The frequencies of hyperexpanded clones fell over the following months, and after one year, T-cell counts and TCRbeta diversity were mostly attributed to newly produced T cells. In some patients, high TCRbeta diversity at day 60 was attributed to recipient T cells and intrathymic progenitors that had survived conditioning.

The V and J genes are TRBV5-1 and TRBJ1-2; the D segment cannot be called with confidence. Sequencing was performed on PBMCs, taken before TCRalphabeta/CD19-depleted stem cell transplant. This TCR was recovered from a boy younger than two with Wiskott-Aldrich syndrome, due to receive a stem cell transplant. The CDR3 loop reads CASSLDAGHGYTF. The nucleotides are TGCGCCAGCAGCTTGGATGCGGGCCATGGCTACACCTTC.